The next 8 T cell receptor beta chains were all read from a single sample in a study of T cells in narcolepsy. Here immunoSEQ multiplex PCR was the method, and the copy in TCRdb shows in-frame clones only, minus some. The sample has about 32,000 clones; over 70% are singletons. The sequenced sample was memory (CD45RA-) CD4+ T cells from blood. Receptors originate from a human donor in good health.

The J gene is TRBJ1-2, the V gene TRBV6-5; D call uncertain. The CDR3 covers 13 residues. The V end lost 6 bases, the J end lost 2 bases, and 10 bases lay between the germline ends. The germline CDR1 and CDR2 sequences are MNHEY and SVGAGI. This CDR3 is CASSLDGNYGYTF. The CDR3 DNA sequence: TGTGCCAGCAGCCTGGACGGAAACTATGGCTACACCTTC.

This chain's CDR3 is CASKAEIKNIQYF. For the CDR3, the DNA is TGTGCCAGCAAAGCGGAGATCAAAAACATTCAGTACTTC. V usage is TRBV6-1 and J usage is TRBJ2-4; D possibly corresponds to TRBD2 (5 bases). The ends were cut back, 7 bases at V and 3 bases at J, with 10 bases in the middle. Germline-derived CDR1 and CDR2 are MNHNS and SASEGT. This CDR3 region has 13 residues.

The chain employs TRBV5-1 and TRBJ1-1, with D unclear. Germline CDR1 and CDR2: SGHRS and YFSETQ. The CDR3 runs 15 residues. V was shortened by 3 bases and J by 5 bases, with 17 bases between the two germline ends. The DNA for the CDR3 is TGCGCCAGCAGCTCAACCGCCCAGACTGGAACTGAAGCTTTCTTT. This sequence encodes CASSSTAQTGTEAFF.

Regarding this clone: The CDR3 end shows no conserved phenylalanine or tryptophan, and so a read error is likely. This rearrangement joins TRBV27 to TRBJ2-7; 10 nucleotides agree with TRBD2. Trimming removed 4 bases from V and 6 bases from J; junction bases left unmatched: 6. There are 14 residues in the CDR3. Looked up from germline, CDR1 is MNHEY and CDR2 is SMNVEV (reference sequence). The CDR3 DNA is TGTGCCAGCAGTTATACTAGCGGGATCTCCGAGCAGTACCTC. Amino acid sequence: CASSYTSGISEQYL.

This clone was detected once. The V and J genes are TRBV27 and TRBJ2-7; maybe TRBD2 (5 bases). Germline lookup yields CDR1 MNHEY and CDR2 SMNVEV (reference sequence). The CDR3 is made up of 15 amino acids. Trimming took 6 bases from V and 2 from J, leaving 17 bases between them. The CDR3 DNA reads as TGTGCCAGCAGCCTAACGCGGACGGGGACCTACGAGCAGTACTTC. Amino acids: CASSLTRTGTYEQYF.

V usage is TRBV11-3 and J usage is TRBJ2-4; no firm D call. The CDR3 contains 13 residues. Germline V gene data show CDR1 as SGHNT and CDR2 as YENEEA. The V and J ends lost 5 bases and 7 bases respectively, with 12 bases between them. CDR3 in amino acids: CASSTTTVNIQYF. Here the CDR3 DNA reads TGTGCCAGCAGCACAACAACCGTGAACATTCAGTACTTC.

The J gene is TRBJ2-3, the V gene TRBV25-1; 8 bases map to TRBD2. Trimming at V came to 2 bases and at J to 4 bases, leaving 14 bases not matched to a gene. The CDR3 loop spans 18 amino acids. Germline V gives CDR1 MGHDK, CDR2 SYGVNS. CDR3 DNA: TGTGCCAGCAGTGAAGGGCCGAACCTAGCGGGTTGGGCAGATACGCAGTATTTT. Amino acids: CASSEGPNLAGWADTQYF.

The V gene is TRBV7-2, the J gene TRBJ2-7; 10 bases fit TRBD2. Germline V lookup: CDR1 SGHTA, CDR2 FQGNSA. J gave up 4 bases and V 2 bases, and 2 bases lay outside the gene matches. The CDR3 has 14 amino acids. CDR3 protein: CASSLTSGKYEQYF. The CDR3 bases are TGTGCCAGCAGCTTAACTAGCGGGAAGTACGAGCAGTACTTC. Full variable domain (outside the CDR3, taken from reference TRBV7-2 and TRBJ2-7): GAGVSQSPSNKVTEKGKDVELRCDPISGHTALYWYRQSLGQGLEFLIYFQGNSAPDKSGLPSDRFSAERTGGSVSTLTIQRTQQEDSAVYLCASSLTSGKYEQYFGPGTRLTVT.